This TCR beta chain was recorded in a study of blood T cells in healthy people across ages. Whole-study results and caveats: Possibly, changes in expanded clonotypes were confounded because donor CMV status was unknown.

This CDR3 spans 13 amino acids. CDR1 is MDHEN, CDR2 SYDVKM, per germline. V gave up 1 base and J gave up 8 bases, with 8 bases separating them. Through a sample-barcoded 5' primer and a J-beta primer mix, a second PCR was run for 7 to 11 cycles. Every sample returned 2.5 million or more CDR3-containing paired-end reads. TCRdb passed the 5' RACE reads through MiXCR, listing each CDR3 protein once. The table includes over 550,000 distinct CDR3 sequences, about 30% detected once. This clonotype has ten or more counts. Its specificity is not known. The chain has TRBV28 and TRBJ2-2; D gene unclear. The sequencing sample was made of blood. The receptor's source is a woman older than 75 in good health. CDR3 region: CASSLYEAGELFF. CDR3 DNA: TGTGCCAGCAGTTTATATGAAGCGGGGGAGCTGTTTTTT.